The rows below give T cell receptor beta chains drawn from one sample of a study of radiotherapy plus CTLA-4 blockade in lung cancer. Measured with immunoSEQ multiplex PCR; TCRdb has only the in-frame clones, and not every one. Among fewer than 140,000 clones listed, 70% to 90% were seen once. Here the sequenced sample was peripheral blood, taken from a patient treated with radiotherapy plus ipilimumab. All receptors derive from a human donor with non-small cell lung cancer that progressed on radiotherapy plus ipilimumab. Some clones in this sample may be carry-over from other donors' samples. Each CDR3 is given with its conserved first and last residue. The order of the fields is V gene, J gene, clone size, D gene, CDR3 DNA, CDR3 protein. The D gene is left open where the match is weak. Expanded clones are given a class, and other clones once, few, many or no size at all.

>TRBV7-2|TRBJ1-2|.|.
TGTGCCAGCAGCTTAGCGTATAGGCGCGGCAACTATGGCTACACCTTC
CASSLAYRRGNYGYTF
>TRBV5-1|TRBJ2-7|.|.
TGCGCCAGCAGGGGGGACATTACGGCCGAGCAGTACTTC
CASRGDITAEQYF
>TRBV28|TRBJ2-3|once|.
TGTGCCAGCAGTCCACTAGGGGCGGGGGCGGAGAGAGATACGCAGTATTTT
CASSPLGAGAERDTQYF
>TRBV15|TRBJ1-6|.|.
TGTGCCACCAGCAGCCAACAGAGCTCCTATAATTCACCCCTCCACTTT
CATSSQQSSYNSPLHF
>TRBV7-2|TRBJ2-3|.|.
TGTGCCAGCAGCTTGAGGGTAGAAACAGATACGCAGTATTTT
CASSLRVETDTQYF
>TRBV29-1|TRBJ2-1|few|TRBD2
TGCAGCGCTGAGGCTAGCGGGGGGTTCCGAGAGCAGTTCTTC
CSAEASGGFREQFF
>TRBV6-5|TRBJ1-5|.|.
TGTGCCAGCAGTCCCGCTGGGGGGCCCCAGCATTTT
CASSPAGGPQHF
>TRBV5-6|TRBJ1-3|once|.
TGTGCCAGCAGCTCACCGGCCTCTGGAAACACCATATATTTT
CASSSPASGNTIYF
>TRBV6-1|TRBJ1-2|.|TRBD1
TGTGCCAGCAGTGAAGGAGACAGGGTCGGTGGCTACACCTTC
CASSEGDRVGGYTF
>TRBV4-2|TRBJ1-4|.|.
TGTGCCAGCAGCCAAGAGGGCGAAAAACTGTTTTTT
CASSQEGEKLFF
>TRBV6-5|TRBJ1-1|.|.
TGTGCCAGCACGGCGTCGGGGAACACTGAAGCTTTCTTT
CASTASGNTEAFF
>TRBV4-1|TRBJ1-2|.|TRBD1
TGCGCCAGCAGCCCAACATGGGACAGGGGGCGGACGGATGGCTACACCTTC
CASSPTWDRGRTDGYTF
>TRBV30|TRBJ1-5|.|.
TGTGCCTGGAGTGTAGGTGCGGTGGGCTATAGCAATCAGCCCCAGCATTTT
CAWSVGAVGYSNQPQHF
>TRBV7-2|TRBJ1-2|.|TRBD1
TGTGCCAGCAGCTTAGCCGGGGACAGTTACTACACCTTC
CASSLAGDSYYTF
>TRBV6-6|TRBJ1-1|few|.
TGTGCCAGTGCGGGCACCGTAGGCACTGAAGCTTTCTTT
CASAGTVGTEAFF
>TRBV18|TRBJ1-2|.|.
TGTGCCAGCTCACCACTCGGGCAAGGGGAATCTGGCTACACCTTC
CASSPLGQGESGYTF
>TRBV27|TRBJ1-6|.|.
TGTGCCAGCAGTTTGGGAAACTATTCACCCCTCCACTTT
CASSLGNYSPLHF
>TRBV2|TRBJ1-1|.|TRBD1
TGTGCCAGCAGTGTCGTCAGGGGGCTTACTGAAGCTTTCTTT
CASSVVRGLTEAFF
>TRBV7-9|TRBJ1-1|.|TRBD1
TGTGCCAGCAGCTTAGGGGCCGGGACAGGAGATTTTGGAGCTTTCTTT
CASSLGAGTGDFGAFF
>TRBV10-2|TRBJ2-7|.|.
TGCGCCAGCAGTGGGGGGGACAGATCCTACGAGCAGTACTTC
CASSGGDRSYEQYF
>TRBV5-6|TRBJ2-3|.|.
TGTGCCAGCAGCTTGGGCTGGGGCACAGATACGCAGTATTTT
CASSLGWGTDTQYF
>TRBV4-3|TRBJ2-5|.|.
TGCGCCAGCAGCCAAGATGCGTCTCCGCAAGAGACCCAGTACTTC
CASSQDASPQETQYF
>TRBV4-3|TRBJ1-4|.|.
TGCGCCAGCAGCCAAGAAAGGACGGCAACTAATGAAAAACTGTTTTTT
CASSQERTATNEKLFF
>TRBV2|TRBJ2-1|.|.
TGTGCCGGAGGGGAGAACAGTGACAATGAGCAGTTCTTC
CAGGENSDNEQFF
>TRBV18|TRBJ1-1|.|.
TGTGCCAGCTCACCACCCGCCGGCCAGAACACTGAAGCTTTCTTT
CASSPPAGQNTEAFF
>TRBV18|TRBJ1-2|few|.
TGTGCCAGCTCACCCCCGGGACGGACAACTAACTATGGCTACACCTTC
CASSPPGRTTNYGYTF
>TRBV9|TRBJ1-1|.|.
TGTGCCAGCAGCGTAGGTCCGGGGACTGAAGCTTTCTTT
CASSVGPGTEAFF
>TRBV2|TRBJ2-2|.|TRBD1
TGTGCCAGCAAAGGACAGGCTAACACCGGGGAGCTGTTTTTT
CASKGQANTGELFF
>TRBV20-1|TRBJ2-5|once|.
TGCAGTGTGGGGGCCCAAGAGACCCAGTACTTC
CSVGAQETQYF
>TRBV19|TRBJ1-6|few|TRBD1
TGTGCCAGTAGTGGGGGACAGAGTAATTCACCCCTCCACTTT
CASSGGQSNSPLHF
>TRBV18|TRBJ1-1|.|.
TGTGCCAGCTCACGCGACAGCCTTGCCACTGAAGCTTTCTTT
CASSRDSLATEAFF
>TRBV5-1|TRBJ2-1|.|TRBD2
TGCGCCAGCAGCTTGGAAAACGTCAGGGTGGTAGCGGGGGGTTACTACAATGAGCAGTTCTTC
CASSLENVRVVAGGYYNEQFF
>TRBV5-1|TRBJ2-7|once|TRBD2
TGCGCCAGCAGCTTGGAGGTAGCGGGGGCCTACGAGCAGTACTTC
CASSLEVAGAYEQYF
>TRBV5-8|TRBJ1-3|.|.
TGTGCCAGCAGCTTGGCAGCCGCCGGAAACACCATATATTTT
CASSLAAAGNTIYF
>TRBV6-5|TRBJ1-4|.|.
TGTGCCAGCAGTTACTTTCAGGGTCAAAAACTGTTTTTT
CASSYFQGQKLFF
>TRBV15|TRBJ2-1|.|TRBD1
TGTGCCACCAGCAGAGCCGGGACAGGGGGGAGTGAGCAGTTCTTC
CATSRAGTGGSEQFF
>TRBV29-1|TRBJ2-3|.|TRBD2
TGCAGGGGTCGGGGGGGGTTTGGCACAGATACGCAGTATTTT
CRGRGGFGTDTQYF
>TRBV5-1|TRBJ2-1|.|.
TGCGCCAGCAGCCAAAGGCCCGAACGGGGGAATGAGCAGTTCTTC
CASSQRPERGNEQFF
>TRBV6-5|TRBJ1-6|.|.
TGTGCCAGCAGTTTGTTAGTTGGTTCACCCCTCCACTTT
CASSLLVGSPLHF
>TRBV9|TRBJ1-4|once|.
TGTGCCAGCAGCGTAGGTGCAACTAATGAAAAACTGTTTTTT
CASSVGATNEKLFF
>TRBV6-6|TRBJ1-1|few|.
TGTGCCAGCAGTTGGGACGGGAACACTGAAGCTTTCTTT
CASSWDGNTEAFF
>TRBV4-2|TRBJ1-4|.|TRBD1
TGTGCCAGCAGCCAAAAGGACAGGGTTGATGAAAAACTGTTTTTT
CASSQKDRVDEKLFF
>TRBV7-9|TRBJ2-7|few|TRBD2
TGTGCCAGCAGCCGCGACCTAGCGGGGGGGCCTCCCTACGAGCAGTACTTC
CASSRDLAGGPPYEQYF
>TRBV18|TRBJ2-7|.|.
TGTGCCAGCTCACCAGTCGAGGGGGGAACCTACGAGCAGTACTTC
CASSPVEGGTYEQYF
>TRBV7-7|TRBJ2-2|.|.
TGTGCTAGCAGCTTAGAAGAGACAGGCCTCACCGGGGAGCTGTTTTTT
CASSLEETGLTGELFF
>TRBV6-5|TRBJ2-1|.|.
TGTGCCAGCAGTTTCGTCGGGGTAGCGGACTACAATGAGCAGTTCTTC
CASSFVGVADYNEQFF
>TRBV27|TRBJ2-5|.|TRBD2
TGTGCCAGCAGACTAGCGGGGGTAGAGACCCAGTACTTC
CASRLAGVETQYF
>TRBV19|TRBJ1-4|.|.
TGTGCCAGTAGTATAAAGTGGGATGAAAAACTGTTTTTT
CASSIKWDEKLFF
>TRBV10-3|TRBJ2-1|.|TRBD1
TGTGCCATCAGTGAGTCGGGGACAGGGGGATACAATGAGCAGTTCTTC
CAISESGTGGYNEQFF
>TRBV7-2|TRBJ1-3|few|.
TGTGCCAGCAGCTTAGTTTCAGGGGCTGGAAACACCATATATTTT
CASSLVSGAGNTIYF
>TRBV5-1|TRBJ2-7|.|.
TGCGCCAGCAGCTTGGCAACGGGAAACTACGAGCAGTACTTC
CASSLATGNYEQYF